This TCR beta chain was captured in a study of blood T cells in healthy people across ages. Turning to this clonotype: Its antigen is still unknown.

Using a J-beta primer mix together with a sample-barcoded 5' primer, a second PCR was run for roughly 6 to 12 cycles. The template-switch adaptor was a 5' adaptor with 12 random nucleotides. It tagged each cDNA molecule. TCRdb reprocessed the 5' RACE reads with MiXCR, giving one entry per CDR3 protein. The sample consists of about a million distinct CDR3 sequences, 40% to 60% of them appearing once. General study findings and limits: Percentage of naive T cells showed a strong correlation with TCR beta diversity. Age showed a roughly linear inverse relationship with TCR beta diversity per million T cells. Higher diversity, along with more naive CD4+ cells, distinguished long-lived donors from aged donors.

V was trimmed by 1 base and J by 3 bases, leaving 9 bases between them. The CDR3 is made up of 14 amino acids. The germline V gene has CDR1 PRHDT and CDR2 FYEKMQ (reference sequence). V usage is TRBV13 and J usage is TRBJ1-1; no definite D call. The sample consisted of blood. This clonotype originated in a man aged 25-40 years in good health. The DNA of the CDR3 is TGTGCCAGCAGCTTAGCCTCTGGGGACACTGAAGCTTTCTTT. Amino acid sequence: CASSLASGDTEAFF.